This T cell receptor (beta chain) was identified during a study of metastatic and nonmetastatic thyroid tumors. Each patient went into thyroid surgery without having received any treatment. With MiXCR, TCRdb reprocessed the PCR reads. The sample shows 60,000 or so clones, almost 30% of them seen only once. CDR3 length equals 15 residues. The V and J ends lost 4 bases and 5 bases respectively, with 18 bases between them. Germline CDR1 reads SGHDT; CDR2 reads YYEEEE. The specimen was blood. This clonotype was sampled from a female donor with papillary thyroid cancer or a benign thyroid nodule (not recorded which). Some clones in this sample may be carry-over from other donors' samples. The V and J genes are TRBV5-6 and TRBJ1-1; D gene ambiguous. The CDR3 nucleotides are TGTGCCAGCAGCCCCCTATCCTCGTTGACGACTGAAGCTTTCTTT. Residues: CASSPLSSLTTEAFF.